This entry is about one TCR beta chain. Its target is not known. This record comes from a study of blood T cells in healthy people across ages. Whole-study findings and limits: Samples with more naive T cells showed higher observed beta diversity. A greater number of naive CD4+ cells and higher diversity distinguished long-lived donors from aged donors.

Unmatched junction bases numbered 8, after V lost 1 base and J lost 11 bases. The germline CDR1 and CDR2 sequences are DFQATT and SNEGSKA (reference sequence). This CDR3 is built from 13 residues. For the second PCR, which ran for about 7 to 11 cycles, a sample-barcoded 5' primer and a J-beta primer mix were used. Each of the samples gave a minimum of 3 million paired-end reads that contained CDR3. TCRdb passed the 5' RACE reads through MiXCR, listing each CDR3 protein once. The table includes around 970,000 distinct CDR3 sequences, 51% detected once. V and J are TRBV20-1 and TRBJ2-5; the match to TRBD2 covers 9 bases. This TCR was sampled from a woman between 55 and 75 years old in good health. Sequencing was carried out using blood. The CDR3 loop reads CSARGTSVLKQYF. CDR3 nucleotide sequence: TGCAGTGCTAGAGGGACTAGCGTTTTGAAGCAGTACTTC.